Reported below is one T cell receptor (beta chain). At one end, the junction sequence differs from germline, possibly due to a read error. This record belongs to a study of Graves' ophthalmopathy and Graves' hyperthyroidism. Amplified TCR beta CDR3 regions were obtained using RNA transcripts as template. RT-PCR was first run with HTBI primers, then multiplex PCR in a second round. TCRdb called the multiplex PCR reads again in MiXCR, with one record for every CDR3 protein. The sample contains about 1.1 million distinct CDR3 sequences, about 35% of which appear only once. Germline V CDR1 and CDR2: MGHDK, SYGVNS. The CDR3 has 11 residues.

The specimen sequenced was peripheral blood or thyroid tissue (not recorded which). The V call is TRBV25-1, the J call TRBJ2-2; D uncertain. The receptor was isolated from an adult man with Graves' hyperthyroidism. The CDR3 loop reads CASGEAGELFF. The CDR3 nucleotides read TGTGCCAGCGGTGAAGCCGGGGAGCTGTTTTTT. The variable domain in full, completed from reference TRBV25-1 and TRBJ2-2, reads EADIYQTPRYLVIGTGKKITLECSQTMGHDKMYWYQQDPGMELHLIHYSYGVNSTEKGDLSSESTVSRIRTEHFPLTLESARPSHTSQYLCASGEAGELFFGEGSRLTVL.